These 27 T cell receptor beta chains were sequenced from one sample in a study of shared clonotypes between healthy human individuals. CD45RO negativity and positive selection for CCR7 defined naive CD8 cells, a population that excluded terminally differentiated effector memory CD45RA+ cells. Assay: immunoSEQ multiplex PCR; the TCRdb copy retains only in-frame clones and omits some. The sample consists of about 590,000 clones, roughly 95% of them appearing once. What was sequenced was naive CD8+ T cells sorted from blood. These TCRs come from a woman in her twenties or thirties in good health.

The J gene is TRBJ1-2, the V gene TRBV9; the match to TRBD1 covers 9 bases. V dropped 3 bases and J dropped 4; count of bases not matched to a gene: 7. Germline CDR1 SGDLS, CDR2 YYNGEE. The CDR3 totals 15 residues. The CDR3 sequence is CASSGTWDRAYGYTF. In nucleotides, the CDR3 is TGTGCCAGCAGCGGTACTTGGGACAGGGCCTATGGCTACACCTTC.

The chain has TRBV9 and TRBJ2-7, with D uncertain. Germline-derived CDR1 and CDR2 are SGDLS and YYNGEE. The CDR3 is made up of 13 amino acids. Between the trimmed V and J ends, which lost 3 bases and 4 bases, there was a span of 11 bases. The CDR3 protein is CASSAEGRYEQYF. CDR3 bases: TGTGCCAGCAGCGCCGAAGGACGGTACGAGCAGTACTTC.

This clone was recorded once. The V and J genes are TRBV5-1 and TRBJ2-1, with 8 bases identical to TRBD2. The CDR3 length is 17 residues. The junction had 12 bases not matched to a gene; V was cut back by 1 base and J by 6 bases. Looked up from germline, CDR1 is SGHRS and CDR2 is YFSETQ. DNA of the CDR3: TGCGCCAGCAGCTTGAGGGCTAGCGGGTTTAGCTCCAATGAGCAGTTCTTC. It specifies CASSLRASGFSSNEQFF.

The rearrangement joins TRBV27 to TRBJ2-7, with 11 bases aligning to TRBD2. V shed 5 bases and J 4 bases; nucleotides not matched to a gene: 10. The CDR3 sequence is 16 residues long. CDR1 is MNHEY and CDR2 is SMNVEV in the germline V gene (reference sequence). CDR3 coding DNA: TGTGCCAGCAGTCCAGGACTAGCGGGTTTCGATTACGAGCAGTACTTC. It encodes CASSPGLAGFDYEQYF.

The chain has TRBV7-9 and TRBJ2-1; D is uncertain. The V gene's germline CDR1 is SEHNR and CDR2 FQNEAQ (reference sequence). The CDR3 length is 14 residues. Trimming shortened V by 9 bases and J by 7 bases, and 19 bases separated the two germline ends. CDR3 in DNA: TGTGCCAGATCGGAAGTAGGTCCGGCAAATGAGCAGTTCTTC. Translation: CARSEVGPANEQFF.

In DNA form, the CDR3 reads TGTGCCAGCAGTTTATCGGTCAGGGGAGCCTCCGAGCAGTACTTC. This translates into CASSLSVRGASEQYF. The gene calls are TRBV27 and TRBJ2-7, with D maybe TRBD1 (6 bases). The CDR3 is 15 amino acids. Trimming removed 0 bases from V and 6 bases from J, with 15 bases in between. Germline-derived CDR1 and CDR2 are MNHEY and SMNVEV (reference sequence).

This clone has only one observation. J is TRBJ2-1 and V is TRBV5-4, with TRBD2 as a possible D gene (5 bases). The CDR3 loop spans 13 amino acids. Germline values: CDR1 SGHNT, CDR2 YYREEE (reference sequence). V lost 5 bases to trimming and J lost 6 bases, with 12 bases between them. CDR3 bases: TGTGCCAGCAGGTCAGGACTCTTCAATGAGCAGTTCTTC. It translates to CASRSGLFNEQFF.

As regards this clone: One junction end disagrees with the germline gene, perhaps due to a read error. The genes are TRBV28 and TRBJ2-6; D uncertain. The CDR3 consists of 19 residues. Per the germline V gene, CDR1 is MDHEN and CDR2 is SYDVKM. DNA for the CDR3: TGTGCCAGCAGACAGAAAACTGGACGGACCGTCTCTAGGGCCAACGTCCTGACTTTC. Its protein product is CASRQKTGRTVSRANVLTF.

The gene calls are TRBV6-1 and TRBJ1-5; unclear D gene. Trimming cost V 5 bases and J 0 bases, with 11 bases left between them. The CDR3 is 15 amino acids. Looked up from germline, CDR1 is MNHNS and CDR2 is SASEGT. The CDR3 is CASSTSTDSNQPQHF. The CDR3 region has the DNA TGTGCCAGCAGTACCAGCACGGATAGCAATCAGCCCCAGCATTTT.

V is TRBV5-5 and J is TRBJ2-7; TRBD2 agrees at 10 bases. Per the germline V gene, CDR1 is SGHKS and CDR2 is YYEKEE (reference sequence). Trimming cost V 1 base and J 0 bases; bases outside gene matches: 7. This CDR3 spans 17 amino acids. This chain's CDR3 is CASSLSELAGSSYEQYF. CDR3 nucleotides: TGTGCCAGCAGCTTGTCGGAACTAGCGGGGAGCTCCTACGAGCAGTACTTC. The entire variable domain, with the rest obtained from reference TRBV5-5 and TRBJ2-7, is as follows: DAGVTQSPTHLIKTRGQQVTLRCSPISGHKSVSWYQQVLGQGPQFIFQYYEKEERGRGNFPDRFSARQFPNYSSELNVNALLLGDSALYLCASSLSELAGSSYEQYFGPGTRLTVT.

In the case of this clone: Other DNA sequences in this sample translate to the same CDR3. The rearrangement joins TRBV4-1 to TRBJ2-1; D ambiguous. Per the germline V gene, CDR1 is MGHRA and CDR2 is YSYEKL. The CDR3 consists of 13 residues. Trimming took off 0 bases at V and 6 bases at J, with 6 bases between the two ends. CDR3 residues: CASSQDLGNEQFF. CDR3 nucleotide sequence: TGCGCCAGCAGCCAAGATCTTGGCAATGAGCAGTTCTTC.

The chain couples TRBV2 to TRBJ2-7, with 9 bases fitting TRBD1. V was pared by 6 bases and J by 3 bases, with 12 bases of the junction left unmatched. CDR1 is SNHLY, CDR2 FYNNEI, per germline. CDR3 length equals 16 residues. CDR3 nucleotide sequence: TGTGCCAGCAGCGTCTCGACAGGGGGTGCGCTCTACGAGCAGTACTTC. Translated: CASSVSTGGALYEQYF.

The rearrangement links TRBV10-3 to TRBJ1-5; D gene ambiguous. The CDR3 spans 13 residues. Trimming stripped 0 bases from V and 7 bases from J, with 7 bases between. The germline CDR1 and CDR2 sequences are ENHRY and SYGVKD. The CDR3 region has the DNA TGTGCCATCAGTGAGTCCTCCCAGCAGCCCCAGCATTTT. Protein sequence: CAISESSQQPQHF.

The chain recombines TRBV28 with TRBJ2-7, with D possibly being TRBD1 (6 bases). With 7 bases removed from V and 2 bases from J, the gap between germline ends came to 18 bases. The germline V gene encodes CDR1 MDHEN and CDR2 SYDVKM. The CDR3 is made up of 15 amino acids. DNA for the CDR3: TGTGCCAGCATTCCAGCCGGGACACCGACCTACGAGCAGTACTTC. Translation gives CASIPAGTPTYEQYF.

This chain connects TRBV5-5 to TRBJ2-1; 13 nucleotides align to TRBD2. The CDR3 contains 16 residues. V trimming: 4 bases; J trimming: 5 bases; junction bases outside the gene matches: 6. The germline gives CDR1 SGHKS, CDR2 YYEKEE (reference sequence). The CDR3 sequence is CASSGYGTSGNNEQFF. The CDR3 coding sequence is TGTGCCAGCAGCGGCTATGGGACTAGCGGGAACAATGAGCAGTTCTTC. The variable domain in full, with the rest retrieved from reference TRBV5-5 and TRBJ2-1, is DAGVTQSPTHLIKTRGQQVTLRCSPISGHKSVSWYQQVLGQGPQFIFQYYEKEERGRGNFPDRFSARQFPNYSSELNVNALLLGDSALYLCASSGYGTSGNNEQFFGPGTRLTVL.

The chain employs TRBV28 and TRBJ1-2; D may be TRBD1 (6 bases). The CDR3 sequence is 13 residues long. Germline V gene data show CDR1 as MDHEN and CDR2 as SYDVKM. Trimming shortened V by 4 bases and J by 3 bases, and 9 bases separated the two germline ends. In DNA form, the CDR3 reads TGTGCCAGCAGTTACCAGGGGTACTATGGCTACACCTTC. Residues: CASSYQGYYGYTF.

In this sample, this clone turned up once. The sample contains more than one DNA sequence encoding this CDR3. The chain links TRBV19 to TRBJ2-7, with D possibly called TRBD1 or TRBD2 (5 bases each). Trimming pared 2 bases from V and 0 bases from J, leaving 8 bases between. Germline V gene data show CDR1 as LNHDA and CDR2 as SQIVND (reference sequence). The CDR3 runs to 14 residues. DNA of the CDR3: TGTGCCAGTAGTATATTGGGGACCTCCTACGAGCAGTACTTC. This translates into CASSILGTSYEQYF.

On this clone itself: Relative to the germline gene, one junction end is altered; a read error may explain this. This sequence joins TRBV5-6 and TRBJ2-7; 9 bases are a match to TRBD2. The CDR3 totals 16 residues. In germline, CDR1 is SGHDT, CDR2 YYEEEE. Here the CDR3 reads CASSWRIAGEGYAQYF. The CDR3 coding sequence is TGTGCCAGCAGCTGGAGGATAGCGGGAGAGGGGTACGCGCAGTACTTC.

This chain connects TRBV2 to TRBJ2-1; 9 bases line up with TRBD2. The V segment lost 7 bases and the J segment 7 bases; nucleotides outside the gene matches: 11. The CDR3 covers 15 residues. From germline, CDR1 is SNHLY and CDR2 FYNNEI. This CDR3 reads CASTPQASGINEQFF. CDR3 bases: TGTGCCAGCACCCCCCAGGCTAGCGGGATAAATGAGCAGTTCTTC.

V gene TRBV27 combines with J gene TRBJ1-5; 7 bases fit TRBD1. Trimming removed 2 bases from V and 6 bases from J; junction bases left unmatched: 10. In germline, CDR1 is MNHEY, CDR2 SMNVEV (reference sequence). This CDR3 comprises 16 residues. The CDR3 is CASSLHTGENGQPQHF. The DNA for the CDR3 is TGTGCCAGCAGTTTACATACAGGGGAAAACGGTCAGCCCCAGCATTTT.

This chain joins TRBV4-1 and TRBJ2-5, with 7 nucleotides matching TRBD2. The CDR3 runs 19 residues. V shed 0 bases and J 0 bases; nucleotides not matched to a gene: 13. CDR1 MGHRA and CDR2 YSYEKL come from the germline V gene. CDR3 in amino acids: CASSQERTSDLGYQETQYF. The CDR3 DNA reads TGCGCCAGCAGCCAAGAAAGGACTAGTGACCTCGGTTACCAAGAGACCCAGTACTTC.

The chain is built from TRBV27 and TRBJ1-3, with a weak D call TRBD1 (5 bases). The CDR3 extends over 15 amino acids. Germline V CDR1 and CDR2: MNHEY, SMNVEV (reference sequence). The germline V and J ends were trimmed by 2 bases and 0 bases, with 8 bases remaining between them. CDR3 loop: CASSLQGTSGNTIYF. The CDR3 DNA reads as TGTGCCAGCAGTTTACAGGGCACCTCTGGAAACACCATATATTTT.

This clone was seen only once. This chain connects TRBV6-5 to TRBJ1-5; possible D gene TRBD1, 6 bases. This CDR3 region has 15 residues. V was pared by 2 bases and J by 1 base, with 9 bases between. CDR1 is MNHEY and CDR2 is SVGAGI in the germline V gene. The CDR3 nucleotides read TGTGCCAGCAGTTACCCCACAGGGAGCAATCAGCCCCAGCATTTT. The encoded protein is CASSYPTGSNQPQHF.

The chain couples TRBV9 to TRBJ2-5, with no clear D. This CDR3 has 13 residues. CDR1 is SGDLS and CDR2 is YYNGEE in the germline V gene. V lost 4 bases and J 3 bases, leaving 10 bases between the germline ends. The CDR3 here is CASSKGREETQYF. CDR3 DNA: TGTGCCAGCAGCAAAGGTCGGGAAGAGACCCAGTACTTC.

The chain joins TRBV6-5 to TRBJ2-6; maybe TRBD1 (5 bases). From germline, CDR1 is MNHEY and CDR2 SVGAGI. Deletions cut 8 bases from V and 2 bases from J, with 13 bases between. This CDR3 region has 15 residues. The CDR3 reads CASAQGAPGANVLTF. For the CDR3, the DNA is TGTGCCAGCGCCCAAGGGGCCCCTGGGGCCAACGTCCTGACTTTC.

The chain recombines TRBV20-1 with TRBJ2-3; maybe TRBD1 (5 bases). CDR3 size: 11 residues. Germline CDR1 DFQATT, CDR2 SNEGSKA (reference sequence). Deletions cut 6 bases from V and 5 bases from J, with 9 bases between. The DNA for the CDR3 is TGCAGTGCCGTAACAGGAGATACGCAGTATTTT. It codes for CSAVTGDTQYF.

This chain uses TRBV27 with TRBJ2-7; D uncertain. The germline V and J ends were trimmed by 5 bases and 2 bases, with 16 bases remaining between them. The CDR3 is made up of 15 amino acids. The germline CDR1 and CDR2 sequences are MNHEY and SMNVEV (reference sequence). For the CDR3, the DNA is TGTGCCAGCAGTGTGATTGGGTGGGGTCCCTACGAGCAGTACTTC. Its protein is CASSVIGWGPYEQYF.